This T cell receptor beta chain was retrieved from a study of cytomegalovirus exposure and HLA in healthy donors. This cohort consisted of healthy bone marrow donors. This PCR relied on a set of 60 Vbeta primers and 13 Jbeta primers. Generated by immunoSEQ multiplex PCR, the TCRdb table keeps only in-frame clones and is missing some. The table shows 100,000 or so clones, with approximately 80% occurring only once. Turning to this clone: Its target is unknown.

Study-wide results and caveats: An apparent linkage of common viral pathogens to several of the most significant clusters emerged in a later analysis. CMV serostatus was the sole immune exposure information available. Three CMV-associated chains proved CMV antigen-specific in vitro.

After removal of 4 bases from V and 4 bases from J, the junction contained 8 bases not matched to a gene. Germline values: CDR1 SGHAT, CDR2 FQNNGV. The CDR3 length is 15 residues. The receptor comes from a female donor in good health and CMV-seropositive. What was sequenced was PBMCs. The chain links TRBV11-2 to TRBJ1-2, with TRBD1 identical over 8 bases. The CDR3 reads CASSSTGARGYGYTF. The CDR3 DNA follows: TGTGCCAGCAGCTCGACAGGGGCTAGGGGCTATGGCTACACCTTC. The full variable domain, completed using reference TRBV11-2 and TRBJ1-2, is EAGVAQSPRYKIIEKRQSVAFWCNPISGHATLYWYQQILGQGPKLLIQFQNNGVVDDSQLPKDRFSAERLKGVDSTLKIQPAKLEDSAVYLCASSSTGARGYGYTFGSGTRLTVV.